This TCR beta chain stems from a study of shared clonotypes between healthy human individuals. Study findings and constraints: How much donors shared clonotypes was expected to be affected by sequencing depth. Naive CD4 clonotypes overlapped across several donors at 4.5% to 5.5%.

This CDR3 spans 16 amino acids. Per the germline V gene, CDR1 is SGDLS and CDR2 is YYNGEE. Trimming removed 4 bases at V and 4 bases at J, with 18 bases between. On this clone: What it recognizes is unknown.

Authors' data handling: In the immunoSEQ data, sequences were junction-only and lacked quality scores, so filtering differed. The protocol was immunoSEQ multiplex PCR, while the TCRdb copy is restricted to in-frame clones and leaves out a portion. Clone size and the V and J calls come from that table; the DNA yielded D and trimming. The data contain about 2 million clones, 85% to 95% of them singletons. The source is a young man in good health. The sequencing sample was made of naive CD4+ T cells sorted from blood. Noted subset: CD45RA+ positively selected. The chain is built from TRBV9 and TRBJ2-1; D unclear. In DNA form, the CDR3 reads TGTGCCAGCAGCCCTCTCGGTGCCCAGATTTACAATGAGCAGTTCTTC. It encodes CASSPLGAQIYNEQFF.